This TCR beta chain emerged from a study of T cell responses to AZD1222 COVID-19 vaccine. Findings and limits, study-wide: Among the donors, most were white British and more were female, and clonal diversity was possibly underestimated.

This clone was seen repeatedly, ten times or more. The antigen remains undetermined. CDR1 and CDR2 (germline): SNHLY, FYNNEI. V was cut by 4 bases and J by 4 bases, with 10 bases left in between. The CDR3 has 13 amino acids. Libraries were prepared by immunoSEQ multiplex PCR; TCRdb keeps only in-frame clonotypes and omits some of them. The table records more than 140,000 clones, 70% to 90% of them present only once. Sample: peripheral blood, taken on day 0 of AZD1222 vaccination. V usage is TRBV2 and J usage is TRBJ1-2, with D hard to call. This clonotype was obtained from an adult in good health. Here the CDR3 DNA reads TGTGCCAGCAGTGGCGATAGTCCCTATGGCTACACCTTC. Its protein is CASSGDSPYGYTF.